Below are 25 T cell receptor beta chains sequenced from a single sample in a study of shared clonotypes between healthy human individuals. This table comes from immunoSEQ multiplex PCR, and its TCRdb copy is limited to in-frame clones, with some not included. The sample yields some 2,400,000 clones, 95% seen once. The specimen was naive CD4+ T cells sorted from blood. Described subset: CD45RA+ positively selected. Receptors originate from a man younger than 35 in good health.

The chain links TRBV2 to TRBJ1-4; D gene ambiguous. Germline V gives CDR1 SNHLY, CDR2 FYNNEI. This CDR3 spans 14 amino acids. V dropped 1 base and J dropped 3 bases, with 6 bases sitting between them. CDR3 amino acids: CASSEGDSNEKLFF. The CDR3 nucleotides read TGTGCCAGCAGTGAAGGCGACTCTAATGAAAAACTGTTTTTT.

The V and J genes are TRBV5-6 and TRBJ2-3; 8 bases are shared with TRBD2. Germline CDR1 is SGHDT and CDR2 is YYEEEE. CDR3 length equals 17 residues. V shed 2 bases, J shed 0 bases, and the junction held 8 bases outside the gene matches. The CDR3 nucleotides read TGTGCCAGCAGCTTTGGCCTAGCGGGCCTAAGCACAGATACGCAGTATTTT. This codes for CASSFGLAGLSTDTQYF.

This chain connects TRBV30 to TRBJ2-5; 9 bases are shared with TRBD1. CDR1 and CDR2 from the germline V gene are GTSNPN and SVGIG (reference sequence). V shed 4 bases, J shed 9 bases, and the junction held 15 bases outside the gene matches. There are 15 residues in the CDR3. The CDR3 DNA reads TGTGCCTGGAAGTCGGGACAGGGCCCTTTGGGGGCCCAGTACTTC. It yields the protein CAWKSGQGPLGAQYF.

J is TRBJ2-3 and V is TRBV7-3; no reliable D call. Germline V gene sequence: CDR1 SGHTA, CDR2 FQGTGA. This CDR3 contains 13 residues. V was trimmed by 5 bases and J by 5 bases, leaving 11 bases between them. The CDR3, as DNA: TGTGCCAGCAGCCAACTGGGCCTAGATACGCAGTATTTT. Amino acids: CASSQLGLDTQYF.

In nucleotides, the CDR3 is TGTGCTAGTGGTTTTGGTGTGGCGCAGGTCACCTACGAGCAGTACTTC. This codes for CASGFGVAQVTYEQYF. The chain employs TRBV12-5 and TRBJ2-7; D is uncertain. The V end lost 3 bases, the J end lost 2 bases, and 17 bases lay between the germline ends. The CDR3 spans 16 residues. Germline V gene lookup returns CDR1 LGHNT and CDR2 FRNRAP.

This chain connects TRBV7-9 to TRBJ1-5, with D possibly TRBD1 on 6 matching bases. CDR1 SEHNR and CDR2 FQNEAQ come from the germline V gene (reference sequence). The CDR3 spans 13 residues. The ends were cut back, 5 bases at V and 7 bases at J, with 12 bases in the middle. CDR3 bases: TGTGCCAGCAGCCCTACAGGGCCCCAGCCCCAGCATTTT. Translating gives CASSPTGPQPQHF.

The chain links TRBV7-2 to TRBJ2-7, with 8 bases matching TRBD2. With 3 bases clipped from V and 5 bases from J, the junction kept 9 bases outside the gene matches. The CDR3 has 15 residues. The germline gives CDR1 SGHTA, CDR2 FQGNSA. Here the CDR3 reads CASSFVSGGVDEQYF. The CDR3 DNA reads as TGTGCCAGCAGCTTCGTTTCGGGGGGGGTCGACGAGCAGTACTTC.

This sequence joins TRBV6-1 and TRBJ2-1; 13 positions agree with TRBD2. The CDR3 is made up of 15 amino acids. V shed 5 bases, J shed 7 bases, and the junction held 5 bases outside the gene matches. Germline CDR1 MNHNS, CDR2 SASEGT. CDR3 amino acids: CASSWTSGSGNEQFF. The CDR3 nucleotides read TGTGCCAGCAGTTGGACTAGCGGGAGTGGAAATGAGCAGTTCTTC.

The rearrangement joins TRBV6-1 to TRBJ2-3, with a possible D match to TRBD2 (6 bases). The ends were cut back, 10 bases at V and 0 bases at J, with 11 bases in the middle. Per the germline V gene, CDR1 is MNHNS and CDR2 is SASEGT. The CDR3 length is 13 residues. The CDR3 DNA reads as TGTGCCATTTCCGGGACTAGCACAGATACGCAGTATTTT. As protein: CAISGTSTDTQYF.

The chain employs TRBV18 and TRBJ2-6, with unresolved D. Germline V lookup: CDR1 KGHSH, CDR2 LQKENI. V lost 2 bases to trimming and J lost 0 bases, with 14 bases between them. CDR3 length equals 18 residues. The CDR3 spells CASSPGSGWDSGANVLTF. The CDR3 DNA sequence: TGTGCCAGCTCACCAGGTTCGGGTTGGGACTCTGGGGCCAACGTCCTGACTTTC.

V and J are TRBV10-1 and TRBJ2-7; perhaps TRBD1 as D (5 bases). The CDR3 consists of 15 residues. CDR1 and CDR2 from the germline V gene are WNHNN and SYGVQD (reference sequence). With 2 bases removed from V and 6 bases from J, the gap between germline ends came to 17 bases. Written as DNA, the CDR3 is TGCGCCAGCAGTGAGCGGGTAGGGGTATTGGGCGAGCAGTACTTC. Amino acid sequence: CASSERVGVLGEQYF.

The chain recombines TRBV9 with TRBJ2-1; TRBD2 is a possible D gene (6 bases). The germline CDR1 and CDR2 sequences are SGDLS and YYNGEE. V was clipped by 4 bases and J by 2 bases, with 16 bases between them. The CDR3 sequence is 16 residues long. CDR3: CASSPSVSGTYNEQFF. The CDR3 DNA reads TGTGCCAGCAGCCCCTCGGTTAGCGGCACCTACAATGAGCAGTTCTTC.

The count of this clone is one. The V call is TRBV30, the J call TRBJ1-1; D unclear. V was pared by 4 bases and J by 1 base, with 7 bases between. Germline CDR1 and CDR2: GTSNPN and SVGIG (reference sequence). This CDR3 is 12 amino acids long. The CDR3 DNA reads as TGTGCCTGGATTCCCGGGAACACTGAAGCTTTCTTT. The encoded protein is CAWIPGNTEAFF.

The chain uses TRBV6-5 and TRBJ2-5, with TRBD2 identical over 10 bases. The CDR3 has 16 residues. Germline V gene data show CDR1 as MNHEY and CDR2 as SVGAGI. The ends lost 2 bases at V and 7 bases at J; junction bases unmatched: 10. CDR3 sequence reads: CASSYGGLASGGTQYF. The CDR3 DNA sequence: TGTGCCAGCAGTTACGGGGGACTAGCGTCCGGCGGGACCCAGTACTTC.

As to this clone: This sample also contains other DNA sequences that code for the same CDR3. The CDR3 DNA reads TGTGCCAGCAGTCTACAGGGAAACACCATATATTTT. This translates into CASSLQGNTIYF. The chain uses TRBV2 and TRBJ1-3; D not resolved. This CDR3 is 12 amino acids long. V lost 5 bases and J lost 4, with 6 bases in between. Germline V gene sequence: CDR1 SNHLY, CDR2 FYNNEI.

The chain joins TRBV7-2 to TRBJ2-7; 15 nucleotides line up with TRBD2. The length of the CDR3 is 19 residues. J gave up 0 bases and V 1 base, and 7 bases lay outside the gene matches. Germline CDR1 reads SGHTA; CDR2 reads FQGNSA. In nucleotides, the CDR3 is TGTGCCAGCAGCTTAGATGGGACTAGCGGGAGGTTAAGCTCCTACGAGCAGTACTTC. This codes for CASSLDGTSGRLSSYEQYF.

CDR3 protein: CASSLGPVEPQHF. DNA for the CDR3: TGTGCCAGCAGCTTAGGTCCGGTAGAGCCCCAGCATTTT. The chain couples TRBV7-9 to TRBJ1-5; no reliable D call. The CDR3 contains 13 residues. Trimming cost V 1 base and J 8 bases, with 9 bases left between them. Germline V gene sequence: CDR1 SEHNR, CDR2 FQNEAQ (reference sequence). Full variable domain (remainder filled in from reference TRBV7-9 and TRBJ1-5): DTGVSQNPRHKITKRGQNVTFRCDPISEHNRLYWYRQTLGQGPEFLTYFQNEAQLEKSRLLSDRFSAERPKGSFSTLEIQRTEQGDSAMYLCASSLGPVEPQHFGDGTRLSIL.

J is TRBJ1-2 and V is TRBV7-9; possibly TRBD1 for D (6 bases). Trimming cost V 1 base and J 5 bases, with 14 bases left between them. The CDR3 totals 15 residues. Looked up from germline, CDR1 is SEHNR and CDR2 is FQNEAQ (reference sequence). CDR3 protein: CASSLVPGAGYGYTF. CDR3 bases: TGTGCCAGCAGCTTAGTTCCAGGGGCAGGTTATGGCTACACCTTC.

The gene calls are TRBV28 and TRBJ1-5; a possible D gene is TRBD1 (5 bases). This CDR3 comprises 15 residues. Per germline, CDR1 MDHEN and CDR2 SYDVKM. V was pared by 5 bases and J by 3 bases, with 14 bases between. The CDR3 DNA is TGTGCCAGCAGTCCTCCCGGGACCTCCAATCAGCCCCAGCATTTT. It encodes CASSPPGTSNQPQHF.

V gene TRBV5-1 combines with J gene TRBJ2-3; no clear D gene. Trimming shortened V by 4 bases and J by 2 bases, and 5 bases separated the two germline ends. Germline CDR1 reads SGHRS; CDR2 reads YFSETQ. There are 12 residues in the CDR3. Here the CDR3 DNA reads TGCGCCAGCAGCCAGAACACAGATACGCAGTATTTT. Amino acid sequence: CASSQNTDTQYF.

This chain joins TRBV30 and TRBJ1-6; D unclear. The CDR3 loop spans 15 amino acids. Germline loops: CDR1 GTSNPN, CDR2 SVGIG (reference sequence). Trimming pared 3 bases from V and 0 bases from J, leaving 9 bases between. The CDR3: CAWRYSGSYNSPLHF. The CDR3 DNA follows: TGTGCCTGGAGATATTCGGGCTCCTATAATTCACCCCTCCACTTT.

V gene TRBV28 combines with J gene TRBJ2-1, with D possibly TRBD1 on 6 matching bases. The ends were cut back, 4 bases at V and 6 bases at J, with 22 bases in the middle. The CDR3 length is 17 residues. Germline V CDR1 and CDR2: MDHEN, SYDVKM. The CDR3 nucleotides read TGTGCCAGCAGTTCCCCGTTGGGGGCACAAGGGGGCAATGAGCAGTTCTTC. Protein product: CASSSPLGAQGGNEQFF.

V and J are TRBV11-2 and TRBJ1-6, with 8 nucleotides matching TRBD1. The germline V gene encodes CDR1 SGHAT and CDR2 FQNNGV. The CDR3 extends over 17 amino acids. Germline trimming cut 5 bases from V and 7 bases from J; bases unmatched to any gene: 13. The chain's CDR3 is CASSHTRTGQRNSPLHF. The CDR3 nucleotides read TGTGCCAGCAGCCACACCAGGACAGGGCAGAGGAATTCACCCCTCCACTTT.

The V call is TRBV10-3, the J call TRBJ2-2, with 9 bases lining up with TRBD1. V lost 3 bases, J lost 5 bases, and 10 bases stayed unmatched. CDR1 and CDR2 from the germline V gene are ENHRY and SYGVKD. CDR3 length: 17 amino acids. The CDR3 DNA follows: TGTGCCATCAGTGATGATACTACAGGGGGCTGGACCGGGGAGCTGTTTTTT. Its translation is CAISDDTTGGWTGELFF.

J is TRBJ2-1 and V is TRBV5-1; 9 nucleotides line up with TRBD2. CDR3 length: 20 amino acids. The V gene's germline CDR1 is SGHRS and CDR2 YFSETQ. V was clipped by 0 bases and J by 1 base; unmatched bases: 14. CDR3 DNA sequence: TGCGCCAGCAGCTTGGGTCGCGGGGGGGCCGCATTTGATTCCTACAATGAGCAGTTCTTC. Its translation is CASSLGRGGAAFDSYNEQFF.